The T cell receptor (beta chain) under discussion was sequenced for a study of CXCR3-negative and CXCR3-positive naive CD8 T cells (dated 2019 in TCRdb). Study-wide context: Approximately 140 million TRB reads were obtained in total, roughly 1.5 +/- 0.3 million reads per library. Naive subsets from about five donors and memory cells from 3 donors were included in the TRBV-TRBJ cluster analysis. Diversity and physicochemical repertoire analyses covered approximately 10 donors pooled from two independent experiments.

Each CD8+ T cell subset was flow-sorted in triplicate, and approximately 280,000 cells per subset were placed directly into RLT lysis buffer. Naive CD8+ T cells were defined stringently as CD45RO-CCR7+CD27+CD95- to exclude memory contaminants. Peripheral blood mononuclear cells were isolated from buffy coats using standard density gradient centrifugation. Naive CXCR3-negative and CXCR3-positive CD8+ T cells were flow-sorted on a FACSAria III. Total RNA was extracted from sorted cells with an RNeasy Mini Kit. Results and caveats for the whole study, not just this receptor: Both naive subsets had comparably high repertoire diversity, while memory CD8+ T cells had much lower repertoire diversity. Compared with CXCR3-negative naive cells, CXCR3-positive naive cells had TRB CDR3s with higher hydrophobicity (lower Kidera factor 4), lower energy, and higher strength and volume indices. Because surface CD5, which is linked to self-reactivity in mice, was comparable between the naive subsets, TCR interaction strength was also inferred from TRB CDR3 physicochemical properties. Similar TRBV-TRBJ usage was shown by naive CXCR3-negative and CXCR3-positive cells from the same donor, whereas distinct patterns were shown by memory cells. Freshly isolated PBMCs were used for most assays because CXCR3 expression partially decreased after cryopreservation.

Reads for this sample came from a NextSeq 550. The Human TCR Profiling Kit (MiLaboratory) was used to prepare UMI-labeled 5' RACE TRB cDNA libraries. The full amount of extracted RNA was used for cDNA synthesis, and the full amount of resulting cDNA was used for PCR amplification. The libraries were made side by side, with each library going through the same number of PCR cycles. Per the original workflow: With a requirement of at least two reads per UMI, MIGEC and MiXCR extracted about 50,000 +/- 10,000 unique UMI-labeled TRB cDNA molecules per library. Each library averaged around 40,000 +/- 10,000 functional in-frame TRB CDR3 nucleotide clonotypes without stop codons. After each sample was downsampled to 5000 UMI-labeled TRB molecules, VDJtools was used to calculate diversity metrics such as normalized Shannon-Wiener and Chao1. For the central five CDR3 residues, VDJtools calculated physicochemical properties weighted by clonotype size, namely interaction energy, strength, volume and Kidera factor 4. Following reprocessing of the reads by TCRdb, the data hold one row per CDR3 protein sequence and no DNA is available. The V and J calls were determined by TCRdb, not by the authors. The sample table records around 7,500 distinct CDR3 sequences. Clones ranked in the top ten supply 1.5% of the sample.

With respect to this clonotype: It lacks a known antigen.

The CDR3 has 13 amino acids, counting the end cysteine and phenylalanine. The DNA is unrecorded. The germline V gene encodes CDR1 SNHLY and CDR2 FYNNEI. Recombination linked TRBV2 to TRBJ2-1; the TCRdb D gene call, TRBD2, has no DNA to confirm it. The sample was naive CXCR3+ CD8+ T cells from blood. Interpreted using the paper, the cell subset or site label stands for: CD45RO-CCR7+CD27+CD95- naive CD8+ T cells expressing CXCR3 (TNR3+). This receptor was obtained from a human donor in good health. Some clones in this sample may be carry-over from other donors' samples. The CDR3 reads CASRPLVGDEQFF.